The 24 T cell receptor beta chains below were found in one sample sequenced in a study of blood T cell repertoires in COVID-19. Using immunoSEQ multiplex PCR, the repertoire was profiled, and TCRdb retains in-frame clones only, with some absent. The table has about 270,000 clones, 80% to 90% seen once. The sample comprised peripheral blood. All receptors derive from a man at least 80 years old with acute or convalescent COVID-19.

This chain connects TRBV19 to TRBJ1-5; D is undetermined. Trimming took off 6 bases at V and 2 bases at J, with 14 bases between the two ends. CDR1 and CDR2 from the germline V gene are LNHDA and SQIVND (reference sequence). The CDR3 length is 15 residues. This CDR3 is CASSNAGLGNQPQHF. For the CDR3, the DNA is TGTGCCAGTAGCAACGCGGGGTTAGGCAATCAGCCCCAGCATTTT.

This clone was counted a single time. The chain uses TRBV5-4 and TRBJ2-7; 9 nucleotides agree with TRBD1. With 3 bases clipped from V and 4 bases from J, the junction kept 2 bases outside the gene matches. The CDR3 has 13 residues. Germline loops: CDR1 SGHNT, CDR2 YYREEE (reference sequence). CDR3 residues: CASSWDRDYEQYF. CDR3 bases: TGTGCCAGCAGCTGGGACAGGGATTACGAGCAGTACTTC. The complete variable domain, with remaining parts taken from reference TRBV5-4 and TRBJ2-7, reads ETGVTQSPTHLIKTRGQQVTLRCSSQSGHNTVSWYQQALGQGPQFIFQYYREEENGRGNFPPRFSGLQFPNYSSELNVNALELDDSALYLCASSWDRDYEQYFGPGTRLTVT.

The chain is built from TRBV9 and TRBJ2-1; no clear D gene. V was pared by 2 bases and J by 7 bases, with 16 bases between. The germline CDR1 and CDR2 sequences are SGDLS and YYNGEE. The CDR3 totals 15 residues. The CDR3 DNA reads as TGTGCCAGCAGCGTTAACCCCTCCTCTCGGAATGAGCAGTTCTTC. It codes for CASSVNPSSRNEQFF.

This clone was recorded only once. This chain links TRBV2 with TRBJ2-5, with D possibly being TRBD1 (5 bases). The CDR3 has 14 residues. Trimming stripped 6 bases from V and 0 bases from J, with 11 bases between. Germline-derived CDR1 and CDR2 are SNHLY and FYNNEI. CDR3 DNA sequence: TGTGCCAGCAGCGAGGACACTTACCAAGAGACCCAGTACTTC. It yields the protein CASSEDTYQETQYF.

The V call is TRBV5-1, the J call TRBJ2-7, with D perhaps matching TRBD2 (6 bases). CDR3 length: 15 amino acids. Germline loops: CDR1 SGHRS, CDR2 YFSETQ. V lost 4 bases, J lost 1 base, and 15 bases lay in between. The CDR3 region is CASSITRDSSYEQYF. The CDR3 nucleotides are TGCGCCAGCAGCATCACCCGGGACTCTTCCTACGAGCAGTACTTC.

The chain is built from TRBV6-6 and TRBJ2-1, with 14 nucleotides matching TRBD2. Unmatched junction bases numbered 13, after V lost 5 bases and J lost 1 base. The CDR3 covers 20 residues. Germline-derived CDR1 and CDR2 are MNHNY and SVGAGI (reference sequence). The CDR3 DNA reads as TGTGCCAGCAGTCCTAGACTAGCGGGAGGGCATTATGCTTCCTACAATGAGCAGTTCTTC. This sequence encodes CASSPRLAGGHYASYNEQFF.

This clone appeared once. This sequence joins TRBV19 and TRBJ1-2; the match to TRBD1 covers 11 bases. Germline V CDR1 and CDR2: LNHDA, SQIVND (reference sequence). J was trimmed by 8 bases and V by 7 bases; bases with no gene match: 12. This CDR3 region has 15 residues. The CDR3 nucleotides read TGTGCCAGTAATAACCCCGGACAGGGGGCCTGGGGCTACACCTTC. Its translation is CASNNPGQGAWGYTF.

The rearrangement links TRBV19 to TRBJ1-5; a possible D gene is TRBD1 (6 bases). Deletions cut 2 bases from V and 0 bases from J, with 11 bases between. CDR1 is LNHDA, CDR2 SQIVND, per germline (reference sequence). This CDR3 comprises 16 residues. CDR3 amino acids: CASSIPQGFSNQPQHF. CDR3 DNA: TGTGCCAGTAGTATACCACAGGGATTTAGCAATCAGCCCCAGCATTTT. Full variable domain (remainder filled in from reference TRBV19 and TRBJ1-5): DGGITQSPKYLFRKEGQNVTLSCEQNLNHDAMYWYRQDPGQGLRLIYYSQIVNDFQKGDIAEGYSVSREKKESFPLTVTSAQKNPTAFYLCASSIPQGFSNQPQHFGDGTRLSIL.

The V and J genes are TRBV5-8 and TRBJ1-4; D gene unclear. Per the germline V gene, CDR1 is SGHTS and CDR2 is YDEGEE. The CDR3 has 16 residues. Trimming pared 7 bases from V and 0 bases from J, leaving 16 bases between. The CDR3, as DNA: TGTGCCAGCCGCCCTCCCGGGATTGCAACTAATGAAAAACTGTTTTTT. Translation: CASRPPGIATNEKLFF.

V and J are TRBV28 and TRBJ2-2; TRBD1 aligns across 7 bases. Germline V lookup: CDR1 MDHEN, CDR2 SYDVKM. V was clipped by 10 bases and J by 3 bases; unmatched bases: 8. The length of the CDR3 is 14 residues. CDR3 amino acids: CATSDRLYTGELFF. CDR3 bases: TGTGCCACCTCGGACAGGTTATACACCGGGGAGCTGTTTTTT.

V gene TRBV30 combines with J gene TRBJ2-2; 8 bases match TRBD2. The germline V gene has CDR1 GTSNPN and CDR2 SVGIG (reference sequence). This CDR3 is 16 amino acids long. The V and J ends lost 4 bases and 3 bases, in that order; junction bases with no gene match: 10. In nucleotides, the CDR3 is TGTGCCTGGAAGGGGTCCGGGAGGGCCGACACCGGGGAGCTGTTTTTT. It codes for CAWKGSGRADTGELFF.

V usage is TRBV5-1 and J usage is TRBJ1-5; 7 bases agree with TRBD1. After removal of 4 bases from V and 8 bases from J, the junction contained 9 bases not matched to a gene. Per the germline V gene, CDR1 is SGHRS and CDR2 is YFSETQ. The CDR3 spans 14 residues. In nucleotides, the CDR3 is TGCGCCAGCAGCGGAGGGACAGCCGGGGAGCCCCAGCATTTT. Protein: CASSGGTAGEPQHF.

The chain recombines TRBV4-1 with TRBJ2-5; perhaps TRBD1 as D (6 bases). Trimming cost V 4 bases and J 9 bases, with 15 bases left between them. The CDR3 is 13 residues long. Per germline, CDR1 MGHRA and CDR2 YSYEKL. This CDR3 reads CASSRQEREPQYF. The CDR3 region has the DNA TGCGCCAGCAGCCGACAGGAACGGGAACCCCAGTACTTC.

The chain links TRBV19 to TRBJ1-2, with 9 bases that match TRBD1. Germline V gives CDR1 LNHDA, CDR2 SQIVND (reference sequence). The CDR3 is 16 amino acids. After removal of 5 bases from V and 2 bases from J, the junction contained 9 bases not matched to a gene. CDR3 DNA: TGTGCCAGTAGTCTCACAGGGGGCGCGAGGAACTATGGCTACACCTTC. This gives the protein CASSLTGGARNYGYTF.

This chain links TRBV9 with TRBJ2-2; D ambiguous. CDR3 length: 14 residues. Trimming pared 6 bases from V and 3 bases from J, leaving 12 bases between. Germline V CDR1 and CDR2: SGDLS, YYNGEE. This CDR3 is CASTIESDTGELFF. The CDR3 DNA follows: TGTGCCAGCACCATAGAATCGGACACCGGGGAGCTGTTTTTT.

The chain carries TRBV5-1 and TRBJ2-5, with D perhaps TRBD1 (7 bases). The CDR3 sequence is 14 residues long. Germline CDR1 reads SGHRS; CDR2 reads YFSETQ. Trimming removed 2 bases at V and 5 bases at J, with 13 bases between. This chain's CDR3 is CASSLQGSGETQYF. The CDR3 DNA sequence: TGCGCCAGCAGCTTACAGGGGAGCGGGGAGACCCAGTACTTC.

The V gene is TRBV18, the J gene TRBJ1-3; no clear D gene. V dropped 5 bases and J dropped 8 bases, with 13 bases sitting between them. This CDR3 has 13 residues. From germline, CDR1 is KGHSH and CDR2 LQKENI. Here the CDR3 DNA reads TGTGCCAGCTCAACCAGTGGAGCGGACACCATATATTTT. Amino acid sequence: CASSTSGADTIYF.

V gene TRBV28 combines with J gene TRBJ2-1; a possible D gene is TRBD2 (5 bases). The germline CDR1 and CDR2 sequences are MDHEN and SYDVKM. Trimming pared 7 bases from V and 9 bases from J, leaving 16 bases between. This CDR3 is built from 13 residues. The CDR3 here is CASTKPPEGEQFF. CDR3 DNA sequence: TGTGCCAGCACGAAACCCCCCGAGGGTGAGCAGTTCTTC.

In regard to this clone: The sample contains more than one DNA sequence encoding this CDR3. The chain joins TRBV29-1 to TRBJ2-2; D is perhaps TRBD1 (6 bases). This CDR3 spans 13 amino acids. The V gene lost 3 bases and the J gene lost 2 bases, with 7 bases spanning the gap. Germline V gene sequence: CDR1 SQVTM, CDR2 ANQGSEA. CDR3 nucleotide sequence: TGCAGCGTTGACAGGGGTAACACCGGGGAGCTGTTTTTT. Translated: CSVDRGNTGELFF.

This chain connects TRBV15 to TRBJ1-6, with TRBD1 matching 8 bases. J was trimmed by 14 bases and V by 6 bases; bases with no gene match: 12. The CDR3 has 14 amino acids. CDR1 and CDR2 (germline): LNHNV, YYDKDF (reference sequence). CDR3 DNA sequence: TGTGCCACCAGTCCCCGACAGGGGTACCTAGCCCTCCACTTT. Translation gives CATSPRQGYLALHF. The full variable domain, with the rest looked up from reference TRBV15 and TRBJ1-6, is DAMVIQNPRYQVTQFGKPVTLSCSQTLNHNVMYWYQQKSSQAPKLLFHYYDKDFNNEADTPDNFQSRRPNTSFCFLDIRSPGLGDTAMYLCATSPRQGYLALHFGNGTRLTVT.

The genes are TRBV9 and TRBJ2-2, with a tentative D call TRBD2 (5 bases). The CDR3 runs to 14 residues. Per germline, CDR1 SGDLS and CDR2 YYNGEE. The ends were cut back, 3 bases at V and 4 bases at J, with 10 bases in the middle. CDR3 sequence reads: CASSGAGLTGELFF. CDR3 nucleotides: TGTGCCAGCAGCGGAGCCGGACTCACCGGGGAGCTGTTTTTT.

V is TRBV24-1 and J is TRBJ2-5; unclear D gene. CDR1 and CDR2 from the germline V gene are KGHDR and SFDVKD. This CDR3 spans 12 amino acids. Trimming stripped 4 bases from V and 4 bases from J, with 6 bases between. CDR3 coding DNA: TGTGCCACCAGTGACAGTCTAGAGACCCAGTACTTC. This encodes CATSDSLETQYF.

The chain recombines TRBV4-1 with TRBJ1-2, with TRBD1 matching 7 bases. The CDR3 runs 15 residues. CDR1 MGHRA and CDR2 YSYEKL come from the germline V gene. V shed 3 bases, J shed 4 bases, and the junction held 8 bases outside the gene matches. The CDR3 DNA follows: TGCGCCAGCAGCCAGGAAGACAGGGAGGTCTATGGCTACACCTTC. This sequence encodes CASSQEDREVYGYTF.

The CDR3 DNA sequence: TGTGCCTGGAGTGTAGCCTTCGGGGGTCGTCAGCCCCAGCATTTT. Translating gives CAWSVAFGGRQPQHF. This chain connects TRBV30 to TRBJ1-5; TRBD1 might be the D (5 bases). Germline V CDR1 and CDR2: GTSNPN, SVGIG (reference sequence). Trimming took off 0 bases at V and 6 bases at J, with 15 bases between the two ends. The CDR3 runs to 15 residues.